This is a list of T cell receptor beta chains from one sample in a study of tumor-infiltrating lymphocytes in localized non-small cell lung cancer. This table comes from immunoSEQ multiplex PCR, and its TCRdb copy is limited to in-frame clones, with some not included. Of just under 30,000 clones listed, approximately 83% were seen once; the top ten hold over 2%. The specimen was lung tumor tissue. Source of these receptors: a human donor with non-small cell lung cancer. Each CDR3 is given with its conserved first and last residue. The D gene is left open where the match is weak. Part of the rows lack a size; the others show once, few, many or a class for expanded clones.

d_call,j_call,clone_size,cdr3_length,v_call,cdr3_nt,cdr3_aa
TRBD1,TRBJ2-7,NA,17,TRBV18,TGTGCCAGCTCACCAGGAATACCGGGACAGGGCTCCTACGAGCAGTACTTC,CASSPGIPGQGSYEQYF
TRBD1,TRBJ1-4,NA,15,TRBV19,TGTGCCAGTAGGAGACAGGGCAGGGCTAATGAAAAACTGTTTTTT,CASRRQGRANEKLFF
NA,TRBJ2-7,NA,16,TRBV4-2,TGTGCCAGCAGCCAAGATGTGCGGGTCTCCACCTACGAGCAGTACTTC,CASSQDVRVSTYEQYF
TRBD2,TRBJ2-3,NA,15,TRBV6-1,TGTGCCAGCAGGATAAGCGGGGGTGGCCGGGATACGCAGTATTTT,CASRISGGGRDTQYF
NA,TRBJ1-3,once,15,TRBV11-1,TGTGCCAGCAGCATACCAGGGCCCTCTGGAAACACCATATATTTT,CASSIPGPSGNTIYF
NA,TRBJ2-4,NA,18,TRBV14,TGTGCCAGCAGCCAAGGGCAGGGAAACAAGCTAGCCAAAAACATTCAGTACTTC,CASSQGQGNKLAKNIQYF
NA,TRBJ2-1,NA,14,TRBV29-1,TGCAGCGGCCGGGACACCGGAAGGTACAATGAGCAGTTCTTC,CSGRDTGRYNEQFF
NA,TRBJ2-7,few,14,TRBV19,TGTGCCAGTAGTATAGCAGGGACCTTCCGCGAGCAGTACTTC,CASSIAGTFREQYF
NA,TRBJ2-7,NA,14,TRBV6-1,TGTGCCAGCAGTGAACCTACACTCAACTACGAGCAGTACTTC,CASSEPTLNYEQYF
TRBD2,TRBJ2-5,NA,16,TRBV4-2,TGTGCCAGCAGCCAGAATAGCGGGGGGGCCACGGAGACCCAGTACTTC,CASSQNSGGATETQYF
TRBD1,TRBJ1-6,NA,14,TRBV7-8,TGTGCCAGCAGCTTGACAGGGAATAATTCACCCCTCCACTTT,CASSLTGNNSPLHF
NA,TRBJ2-7,few,17,TRBV4-1,TGCGCCAGCAGCCAAGCGTCAGGGGTCCTTCCCAGTAACGAGCAGTACTTC,CASSQASGVLPSNEQYF
TRBD1,TRBJ1-2,NA,13,TRBV11-2,TGTGCCAGCAGCTCGACAGGGGCGTATGGCTACACCTTC,CASSSTGAYGYTF
NA,TRBJ1-4,once,14,TRBV19,TGTGCCAGTTCAACGGGAGGAACTAATGAAAAACTGTTTTTT,CASSTGGTNEKLFF
NA,TRBJ2-6,NA,15,TRBV5-6,TGTGCCAGCAGCTCCGCGGGGACTGGGGCCAACGTCCTGACTTTC,CASSSAGTGANVLTF
TRBD1,TRBJ2-5,NA,15,TRBV5-6,TGTGCCAGCAGCCCGGGACAGGGGGCTTGGGAGACCCAGTACTTC,CASSPGQGAWETQYF
NA,TRBJ2-5,NA,14,TRBV5-6,TGTGCCAGCAGCTTTGCTGGGGAACAAGAGACCCAGTACTTC,CASSFAGEQETQYF
NA,TRBJ2-2,NA,13,TRBV9,TGTGCCAGCAGCGTAGACTTCTCCGGGGAGCTGTTTTTT,CASSVDFSGELFF
TRBD1,TRBJ1-5,NA,15,TRBV5-1,TGCGCCAGCAGCACAAATGGACAGGGCAATCAGCCCCAGCATTTT,CASSTNGQGNQPQHF
TRBD2,TRBJ2-1,NA,16,TRBV4-1,TGCGCCAGCAGCCAAGAACCAGCGGGGGGTTACAATGAGCAGTTCTTC,CASSQEPAGGYNEQFF
TRBD1,TRBJ1-2,once,14,TRBV25-1,TGTGCCAGCAGTGAATATAAACAGGGGTATGGCTACACCTTC,CASSEYKQGYGYTF
TRBD2,TRBJ2-2,NA,16,TRBV9,TGTGCCAGCAGCGATGGACTAGCGGGGGGGCCCGGGGAGCTGTTTTTT,CASSDGLAGGPGELFF
TRBD2,TRBJ2-5,NA,15,TRBV5-4,TGTGCCAGCAGCAGTCGACTAGCGGGGCAAGAGACCCAGTACTTC,CASSSRLAGQETQYF
NA,TRBJ2-3,NA,14,TRBV5-4,TGTGCCAGCAGCTTGATTTCGAGCACAGATACGCAGTATTTT,CASSLISSTDTQYF
TRBD1,TRBJ2-3,NA,15,TRBV18,TGTGCCAGCTCCAAAAGGACAGGTAGCACAGATACGCAGTATTTT,CASSKRTGSTDTQYF
NA,TRBJ2-2,NA,15,TRBV11-2,TGTGCCAGCAGCTTAAATCCGACAAACACCGGGGAGCTGTTTTTT,CASSLNPTNTGELFF
TRBD1,TRBJ1-6,NA,16,TRBV2,TGTGCCAGCAGACCCCAAGGACAGGGGGCGAATTCACCCCTCCACTTT,CASRPQGQGANSPLHF
TRBD1,TRBJ1-6,NA,15,TRBV11-1,TGTGCCAGCAGCTTAGCGACAGGGGAGAATTCACCCCTCCACTTT,CASSLATGENSPLHF
NA,TRBJ2-3,NA,15,TRBV2,TGTGCCAGCAGTGCCGTCGTCCCGAGCACAGATACGCAGTATTTT,CASSAVVPSTDTQYF
NA,TRBJ1-4,NA,14,TRBV7-2,TGTGCCAGCAGCTTCGGGGGGTATTCTGAAAAACTGTTTTTT,CASSFGGYSEKLFF
NA,TRBJ1-1,NA,13,TRBV13,TGTGCCAGCAGCTTAGGTTCCGCTACTGAAGCTTTCTTT,CASSLGSATEAFF
NA,TRBJ2-3,once,14,TRBV5-4,TGTGCCAGCAGCTTGGTCGGGAACACAGATACGCAGTATTTT,CASSLVGNTDTQYF
NA,TRBJ2-3,NA,16,TRBV19,TGTGCCAGTAGTATGACAGCCACCTCTAGCACAGATACGCAGTATTTT,CASSMTATSSTDTQYF
TRBD1,TRBJ1-1,NA,14,TRBV30,TGTGCCTGGAGTTTGGGACAGCTAAACACTGAAGCTTTCTTT,CAWSLGQLNTEAFF
TRBD2,TRBJ2-5,NA,15,TRBV30,TGTGCCTGGGGTAACGAGGGACTGTCCCGGGGGGCCCAGTACTTC,CAWGNEGLSRGAQYF
NA,TRBJ2-2,NA,14,TRBV19,TGTGCCAGTATAAAAGGGGGGGCGTCCGGGGAGCTGTTTTTT,CASIKGGASGELFF
NA,TRBJ2-7,NA,14,TRBV29-1,TGCAGCGTTGTTGCGCCCGCCGAACGGAACGAGCAGTACTTC,CSVVAPAERNEQYF
TRBD1,TRBJ1-1,NA,15,TRBV4-3,TGCGCCAGCAGCCAAGTGACAGGGTTGAACACTGAAGCTTTCTTT,CASSQVTGLNTEAFF
NA,TRBJ1-1,NA,14,TRBV6-5,TGTGCCAGCAGGCGGGACGGCATGAACACTGAAGCTTTCTTT,CASRRDGMNTEAFF
NA,TRBJ2-7,NA,13,TRBV29-1,TGCAGCGTTGAGGGGCAGGGAGCCTACGAGCAGTACTTC,CSVEGQGAYEQYF
NA,TRBJ1-2,NA,12,TRBV5-1,TGCGCCAGCAGCGAGGGGTACTATGGCTACACCTTC,CASSEGYYGYTF
NA,TRBJ1-5,NA,15,TRBV19,TGTGCCAGTAGTATAGAGGCAGGGAGGAGTCAGCCCCAGCATTTT,CASSIEAGRSQPQHF
NA,TRBJ1-3,NA,15,TRBV6-6,TGTGCCAGCAGGCAAGACAGTCGCTCTGGAAACACCATATATTTT,CASRQDSRSGNTIYF
NA,TRBJ2-7,NA,10,TRBV5-3,TGTGCCAGAAGACCCCTCGAGCAGTACTTC,CARRPLEQYF
TRBD2,TRBJ2-1,NA,16,TRBV30,TGTGCCTGGAGCGGTAGCGGGGGGAGGACCTACAATGAGCAGTTCTTC,CAWSGSGGRTYNEQFF
NA,TRBJ1-6,few,13,TRBV9,TGTGCCAGCACATCTACCTATAATTCACCCCTCCACTTT,CASTSTYNSPLHF
NA,TRBJ1-1,NA,15,TRBV5-4,TGTGCCAGCAGCGTGGACAGTGGTATGAACACTGAAGCTTTCTTT,CASSVDSGMNTEAFF
TRBD1,TRBJ2-1,NA,14,TRBV7-2,TGTGCCAGCAGCAAAACAGGGGGCGAAGATGAGCAGTTCTTC,CASSKTGGEDEQFF
NA,TRBJ2-3,NA,12,TRBV7-2,TGTGCCAGCAGCCCGGGTCATGTTGCGCAGTATTTT,CASSPGHVAQYF
NA,TRBJ2-1,NA,12,TRBV19,TGTGCCAGTAGTATGGGGGGTTATGAGCAGTTCTTC,CASSMGGYEQFF
NA,TRBJ2-3,NA,14,TRBV7-6,TGTGCCAGCAGCTTAGCGGGGGTAACAGATACGCAGTATTTT,CASSLAGVTDTQYF
TRBD1,TRBJ2-3,few,16,TRBV2,TGTGCCAGCAGAGAAGTGGACAGGGGGCTATCAGATACGCAGTATTTT,CASREVDRGLSDTQYF
NA,TRBJ2-2,NA,13,TRBV2,TGTGCCAGCAGTGAAAGGGGTCAGTCTGAGCTGTTTTTT,CASSERGQSELFF
NA,TRBJ2-2,NA,16,TRBV4-2,TGTGCCAGCAGCCAAGATCAGGGGGGTAACACCGGGGAGCTGTTTTTT,CASSQDQGGNTGELFF
NA,TRBJ1-5,NA,13,TRBV6-1,TGTGCCAGCATTTCGACCGTTAATCAGCCCCAGCATTTT,CASISTVNQPQHF
TRBD1,TRBJ1-2,NA,16,TRBV7-9,TGTGCCAGCAGCTCAAGGGGACAGCAAGCTAACTATGGCTACACCTTC,CASSSRGQQANYGYTF
TRBD1,TRBJ1-2,NA,15,TRBV5-5,TGTGCCAGCAGCTTCCTCGACAGGGGAGTGGCTCACTACACCTTC,CASSFLDRGVAHYTF
NA,TRBJ2-3,NA,13,TRBV7-2,TGTGCCAGCAAAGGGGGGGGTACAGATACGCAGTATTTT,CASKGGGTDTQYF